One TCR beta chain is described in this entry. The entry originates in a study of T-cell memory formation after mild COVID-19. MiXCR was run by TCRdb on the 5' RACE reads, yielding one entry per CDR3 protein. The sample has around 250,000 distinct CDR3 sequences, about 17% seen once; the top ten hold 23%. The V end lost 1 base, the J end lost 2 bases, and 6 bases lay between the germline ends. Per the germline V gene, CDR1 is SGHVS and CDR2 is FQNEAQ. The CDR3 contains 14 residues. The chain recombines TRBV7-8 with TRBJ1-5, with D possibly TRBD1 on 5 matching bases. Sample: PBMCs or a T cell subset sorted from them (not recorded which). This TCR was sampled from a man younger than 30 who had mild COVID-19 (a few samples of this study predate the infection). Cell type and time point are not known. CDR3 region: CASSLGRGNQPQHF. DNA for the CDR3: TGTGCCAGCAGCTTAGGCAGGGGCAATCAGCCCCAGCATTTT.